These 16 T cell receptor beta chains came from one sample sequenced in a study of cytomegalovirus exposure and HLA in healthy donors (TCRdb year 2017). Libraries came from the immunoSEQ multiplex PCR assay. For the multiplex PCR, a mixture combining 60 forward primers for TCR Vbeta segments and 13 reverse primers for TCR Jbeta segments was used. This immuneACCESS table, as held by TCRdb, lists in-frame sequences with V and J called but not all clones. Of the missing ones, under half trace to an unresolved V gene in checked studies; the others have no known cause. The sample records 100,000 to 120,000 clones, roughly 80% of which are singletons. 6.9% of the sample lies in the top ten. Sequenced input: PBMCs. The receptor set was obtained from a man aged 25 to 45 in good health and CMV-seropositive.

This chain links TRBV4-3 with TRBJ2-2; D might be TRBD1 (6 bases). The germline V and J ends were trimmed by 6 bases and 2 bases, with 16 bases remaining between them. The CDR3 runs 16 residues. The germline CDR1 and CDR2 sequences are LGHNA and YSLEER. The CDR3 sequence is CASRPSWTANTGELFF. For the CDR3, the DNA is TGCGCCAGCAGGCCGTCTTGGACAGCCAACACCGGGGAGCTGTTTTTT.

V gene TRBV4-2 combines with J gene TRBJ2-3; 14 nucleotides align to TRBD2. Germline CDR1 and CDR2: LGHNA and YNFKEQ. This CDR3 is 16 amino acids long. V trimming: 3 bases; J trimming: 1 base; junction bases outside the gene matches: 0. The CDR3 DNA reads TGTGCCAGCAGCCAGGGACTAGCGGGGGGCACAGATACGCAGTATTTT. Its translation: CASSQGLAGGTDTQYF.

V is TRBV27 and J is TRBJ1-6; D possibly corresponds to TRBD1 (5 bases). Trimming took 3 bases from V and 5 from J, leaving 8 bases between them. The CDR3 consists of 14 residues. CDR1 and CDR2 (germline): MNHEY, SMNVEV (reference sequence). The CDR3 region is CASSFIQDNSPLHF. CDR3 nucleotides: TGTGCCAGCAGTTTTATACAGGATAATTCACCCCTCCACTTT.

This chain uses TRBV29-1 with TRBJ2-1; TRBD2 might be the D (5 bases). Germline loops: CDR1 SQVTM, CDR2 ANQGSEA. V was trimmed by 2 bases and J by 6 bases, leaving 14 bases between them. This CDR3 region has 14 residues. The chain's CDR3 is CSVERLLGTNEQFF. The CDR3 nucleotides are TGCAGCGTTGAAAGGCTACTAGGTACCAATGAGCAGTTCTTC.

The chain recombines TRBV11-2 with TRBJ1-1, with D possibly TRBD1 on 6 matching bases. The germline CDR1 and CDR2 sequences are SGHAT and FQNNGV. V was pared by 1 base and J by 3 bases, with 9 bases between. The CDR3 is made up of 14 amino acids. The CDR3 is CASSLVGADTEAFF. In DNA form, the CDR3 reads TGTGCCAGCAGCTTAGTGGGGGCGGACACTGAAGCTTTCTTT. Full variable domain (outside the CDR3, taken from reference TRBV11-2 and TRBJ1-1): EAGVAQSPRYKIIEKRQSVAFWCNPISGHATLYWYQQILGQGPKLLIQFQNNGVVDDSQLPKDRFSAERLKGVDSTLKIQPAKLEDSAVYLCASSLVGADTEAFFGQGTRLTVV.

The CDR3 sequence is CASSRGQGGNYGYTF. The CDR3 region has the DNA TGTGCCAGCAGCCGCGGACAGGGGGGGAACTATGGCTACACCTTC. The rearrangement uses TRBV2 and TRBJ1-2; 10 bases align to TRBD1. Trimming removed 6 bases from V and 2 bases from J; junction bases left unmatched: 6. Germline V gene sequence: CDR1 SNHLY, CDR2 FYNNEI. CDR3 length: 15 residues.

The chain employs TRBV4-1 and TRBJ1-2; no clear D. The germline V gene has CDR1 MGHRA and CDR2 YSYEKL. V lost 6 bases and J 0 bases, leaving 14 bases between the germline ends. The CDR3 has 15 amino acids. This CDR3 is CASRDHMRANYGYTF. DNA for the CDR3: TGCGCCAGCAGGGACCACATGAGGGCTAACTATGGCTACACCTTC.

The chain uses TRBV7-2 and TRBJ2-7, with TRBD1 identical over 7 bases. CDR1 and CDR2 (germline): SGHTA, FQGNSA. The J segment lost 3 bases and the V segment lost 1 base, leaving 3 bases of the junction unmatched. The CDR3 contains 14 residues. The chain's CDR3 is CASSLEPGGYEQYF. In DNA, the CDR3 is TGTGCCAGCAGCTTAGAGCCAGGGGGCTACGAGCAGTACTTC.

The rearrangement joins TRBV4-1 to TRBJ2-7; D gene uncertain. The germline V gene has CDR1 MGHRA and CDR2 YSYEKL. The CDR3 has 17 amino acids. Deletions cut 4 bases from V and 2 bases from J, with 21 bases between. This CDR3 reads CASSLQEVGNYAYEQYF. The CDR3 region has the DNA TGCGCCAGCAGCCTCCAAGAGGTGGGTAATTACGCCTACGAGCAGTACTTC.

Regarding this clone: The DNA is omitted, as the CDR3 cannot be located on it reliably, and the CDR3 follows TCRdb's listing. The V call is TRBV21-1, the J call TRBJ2-3; the listed D gene, TRBD2, was not tested against the DNA. TRBV21-1 is a listed pseudogene. The CDR3 length is 20 residues, termini included. The CDR3 loop reads CASNILGLAGGYECTDTQYF.

This chain connects TRBV6-1 to TRBJ2-1, with 15 bases aligning to TRBD2. CDR3 length: 14 amino acids. V was pared by 6 bases and J by 8 bases, with 2 bases of the junction left unmatched. Germline loops: CDR1 MNHNS, CDR2 SASEGT. The CDR3 DNA reads TGTGCCAGCAGGGGACTAGCGGGGGGCCATGAGCAGTTCTTC. The encoded protein is CASRGLAGGHEQFF.

V and J are TRBV7-9 and TRBJ1-1; no reliable D call. Trimming pared 1 base from V and 3 bases from J, leaving 9 bases between. The CDR3 consists of 14 residues. Germline CDR1 is SEHNR and CDR2 is FQNEAQ (reference sequence). CDR3 loop: CASSLESGHTEAFF. DNA for the CDR3: TGTGCCAGCAGCTTAGAGTCTGGGCACACTGAAGCTTTCTTT.

The V and J genes are TRBV5-1 and TRBJ1-6; TRBD1 matches at 8 bases. This CDR3 region has 14 residues. J lost 9 bases, V lost 5 bases, and 7 bases had no gene match. Germline values: CDR1 SGHRS, CDR2 YFSETQ. The DNA for the CDR3 is TGCGCCAGCAGTCAGGACAGGGAAGGTTCACCCCTCCACTTT. This translates into CASSQDREGSPLHF.

This clone was recorded once. This chain uses TRBV5-1 with TRBJ1-4; 8 nucleotides agree with TRBD1. This CDR3 has 15 residues. Looked up from germline, CDR1 is SGHRS and CDR2 is YFSETQ. Losses at the gene ends were 1 base for V and 5 bases for J; bases not matched to a gene: 4. The CDR3 is CASSLSGGANEKLFF. The CDR3 DNA is TGCGCCAGCAGCTTGTCAGGGGGCGCGAATGAAAAACTGTTTTTT.

The chain is built from TRBV18 and TRBJ1-5; a possible D gene is TRBD1 (5 bases). V lost 6 bases and J lost 3, with 15 bases in between. CDR3 size: 15 residues. Germline CDR1 reads KGHSH; CDR2 reads LQKENI. CDR3 nucleotides: TGTGCCAGCTCTCTTGGGGGGGGTACCAATCAGCCCCAGCATTTT. The encoded protein is CASSLGGGTNQPQHF.

The rearrangement links TRBV7-2 to TRBJ2-1; 7 bases match TRBD1. V gave up 4 bases and J gave up 6 bases; unmatched junction bases: 12. CDR1 SGHTA and CDR2 FQGNSA come from the germline V gene. The CDR3 is 16 residues long. CDR3 protein: CASSSRRQGGSNEQFF. The CDR3 DNA sequence: TGTGCCAGCAGCTCGCGCCGACAGGGTGGAAGCAATGAGCAGTTCTTC.